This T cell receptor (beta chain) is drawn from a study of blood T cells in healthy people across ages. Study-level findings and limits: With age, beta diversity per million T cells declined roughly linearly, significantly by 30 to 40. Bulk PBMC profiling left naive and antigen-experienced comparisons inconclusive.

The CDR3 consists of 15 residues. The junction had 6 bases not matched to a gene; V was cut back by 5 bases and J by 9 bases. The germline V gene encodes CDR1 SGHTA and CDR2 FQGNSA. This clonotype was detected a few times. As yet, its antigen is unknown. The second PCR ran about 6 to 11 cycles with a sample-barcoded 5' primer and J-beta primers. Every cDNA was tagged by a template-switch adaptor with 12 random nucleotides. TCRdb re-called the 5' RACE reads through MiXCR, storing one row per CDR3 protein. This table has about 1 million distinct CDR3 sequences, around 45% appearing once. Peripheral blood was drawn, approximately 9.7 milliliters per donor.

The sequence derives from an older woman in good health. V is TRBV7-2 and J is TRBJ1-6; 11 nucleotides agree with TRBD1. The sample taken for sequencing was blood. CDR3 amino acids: CASSPRTGGGSPLHF. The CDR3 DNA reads TGTGCCAGCAGCCCCCGGACAGGGGGCGGTTCACCCCTCCACTTT.